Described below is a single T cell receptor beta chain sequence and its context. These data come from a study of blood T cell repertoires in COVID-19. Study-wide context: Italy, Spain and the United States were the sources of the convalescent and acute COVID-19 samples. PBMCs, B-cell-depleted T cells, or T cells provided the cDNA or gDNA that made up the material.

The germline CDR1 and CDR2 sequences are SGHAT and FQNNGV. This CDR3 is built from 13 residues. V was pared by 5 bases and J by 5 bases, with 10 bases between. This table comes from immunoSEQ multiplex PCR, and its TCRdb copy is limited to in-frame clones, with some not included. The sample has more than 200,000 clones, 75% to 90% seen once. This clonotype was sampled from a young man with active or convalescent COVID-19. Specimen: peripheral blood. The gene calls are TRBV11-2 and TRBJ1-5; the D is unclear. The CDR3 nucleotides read TGTGCCAGCAGCCGAGACAACGATCAGCCCCAGCATTTT. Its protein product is CASSRDNDQPQHF.